Below are 27 T cell receptor beta chains sequenced from a single sample in a study of early T cells in non-severe SARS-CoV-2 infection. TCRdb recomputed calls from the 5' RACE reads with MiXCR, one row per CDR3 protein. The sample lists 30,000 to 35,000 distinct CDR3 sequences, around 6.6% occurring once. Sequenced: whole blood. Every receptor here comes from an adult who was a healthcare worker with PCR-confirmed SARS-CoV-2 infection or an uninfected control (not recorded which).

This clonotype was detected many times. The rearrangement links TRBV4-1 to TRBJ1-4; D is possibly TRBD1 (6 bases). Germline V CDR1 and CDR2: MGHRA, YSYEKL. The CDR3 has 16 residues. Trimming removed 4 bases at V and 5 bases at J, with 17 bases between. CDR3 nucleotides: TGCGCCAGCAGCCTCAGAGGAGGGGGAAAAAATGAAAAACTGTTTTTT. Translating gives CASSLRGGGKNEKLFF.

This clonotype was seen only a few times. The chain joins TRBV5-1 to TRBJ2-1; D perhaps matches TRBD1 (5 bases). Germline V lookup: CDR1 SGHRS, CDR2 YFSETQ. This CDR3 has 14 amino acids. V shed 4 bases and J shed 6 bases, with 14 bases lying between them. CDR3 nucleotides: TGCGCCAGCAGCGAAACAGGTCCGAGCAATGAGCAGTTCTTC. Its protein product is CASSETGPSNEQFF.

The sample holds many counts of this clonotype. V gene TRBV19 combines with J gene TRBJ1-5, with 8 bases lining up with TRBD1. Germline V gives CDR1 LNHDA, CDR2 SQIVND (reference sequence). The CDR3 has 17 residues. J gave up 2 bases and V 6 bases, and 12 bases lay outside the gene matches. The CDR3 reads CASSSGQGVGGNQPQHF. The CDR3, as DNA: TGTGCCAGTAGCTCTGGACAGGGAGTTGGGGGCAATCAGCCCCAGCATTTT.

Judged by abundance, this clonotype is medium-sized. J is TRBJ2-1 and V is TRBV2, with 11 bases that match TRBD2. The V segment lost 6 bases and the J segment 5 bases; nucleotides outside the gene matches: 9. Looked up from germline, CDR1 is SNHLY and CDR2 is FYNNEI. The CDR3 covers 16 residues. CDR3 protein: CASSLRLAGFHNEQFF. In DNA form, the CDR3 reads TGTGCCAGCAGCTTACGACTAGCGGGATTCCACAATGAGCAGTTCTTC.

V usage is TRBV7-6 and J usage is TRBJ2-5; TRBD1 matches 9 bases. The CDR3 contains 19 residues. Per the germline V gene, CDR1 is SGHVS and CDR2 is FNYEAQ. Losses at the gene ends were 4 bases for V and 4 bases for J; bases not matched to a gene: 19. As DNA, the CDR3 is TGTGCCAGCAGCTCCGGCTTTCCGGGACAGGGAGAGGAGAGAGAGACCCAGTACTTC. This translates into CASSSGFPGQGEERETQYF.

The chain joins TRBV7-6 to TRBJ2-5; no clear D. The CDR3 is 15 residues long. V lost 0 bases, J lost 1 base, and 9 bases lay in between. Germline V gene lookup returns CDR1 SGHVS and CDR2 FNYEAQ. The DNA for the CDR3 is TGTGCCAGCAGCTTAGCGTGGTGGGCCCAAGAGACCCAGTACTTC. Protein product: CASSLAWWAQETQYF. Looking up the rest from reference TRBV7-6 and TRBJ2-5 gives the full variable domain: GAGVSQSPRYKVTKRGQDVALRCDPISGHVSLYWYRQALGQGPEFLTYFNYEAQQDKSGLPNDRFSAERPEGSISTLTIQRTEQRDSAMYRCASSLAWWAQETQYFGPGTRLLVL.

In its sample, this clonotype was seen many times. The CDR3 reads CASSLGVGDRGGYDYGYTF. In DNA, the CDR3 is TGTGCCAGCAGCTTAGGGGTCGGAGACAGGGGAGGCTATGACTATGGCTACACCTTC. This chain links TRBV7-2 with TRBJ1-2, with 8 bases identical to TRBD1. The CDR3 is 19 residues long. Germline values: CDR1 SGHTA, CDR2 FQGNSA. V shed 1 base, J shed 3 bases, and the junction held 16 bases outside the gene matches. Variable domain in full (rest from reference TRBV7-2 and TRBJ1-2): GAGVSQSPSNKVTEKGKDVELRCDPISGHTALYWYRQSLGQGLEFLIYFQGNSAPDKSGLPSDRFSAERTGGSVSTLTIQRTQQEDSAVYLCASSLGVGDRGGYDYGYTFGSGTRLTVV.

In this sample, this clonotype turned up many times. J is TRBJ2-7 and V is TRBV28; 11 positions agree with TRBD2. Germline loops: CDR1 MDHEN, CDR2 SYDVKM. This CDR3 is 15 amino acids long. After removal of 4 bases from V and 0 bases from J, the junction contained 2 bases not matched to a gene. CDR3: CASSSTSGSSYEQYF. CDR3 coding DNA: TGTGCCAGCAGTTCCACTAGCGGGAGCTCCTACGAGCAGTACTTC.

In the case of this clonotype: The CDR3 end shows no conserved phenylalanine or tryptophan, and so a read error is likely. The rearrangement joins TRBV18 to TRBJ2-7; 10 bases align to TRBD1. Germline V gene data show CDR1 as KGHSH and CDR2 as LQKENI. After removal of 5 bases from V and 3 bases from J, the junction contained 10 bases not matched to a gene. The CDR3 is 16 amino acids. CDR3 bases: TGTGCCAGCTCATCGAGCCGCGGGACAGGGGTCTACGAGCAGTACTCC. This translates into CASSSSRGTGVYEQYS.

Ten or more counts support this clonotype. The rearrangement links TRBV6-5 to TRBJ1-1; D gene uncertain. The CDR3 is made up of 14 amino acids. Trimming took off 2 bases at V and 7 bases at J, with 14 bases between the two ends. CDR1 is MNHEY, CDR2 SVGAGI, per germline. CDR3 loop: CASSYLLEGGEAFF. The CDR3 nucleotides read TGTGCCAGCAGTTACCTTCTCGAGGGTGGTGAAGCTTTCTTT.

This clonotype was seen many times. CDR3 residues: CASVGANVLTF. DNA for the CDR3: TGTGCCAGCGTCGGGGCCAACGTCCTGACTTTC. The J gene is TRBJ2-6, the V gene TRBV6-1; D unresolved. The CDR3 covers 11 residues. The germline V gene has CDR1 MNHNS and CDR2 SASEGT. Trimming left V 8 bases short and J 4 bases short, with 3 bases between.

This clonotype was counted a few times. The chain couples TRBV6-5 to TRBJ1-1; D perhaps matches TRBD1 (5 bases). Germline-derived CDR1 and CDR2 are MNHEY and SVGAGI. The CDR3 has 13 residues. The V gene lost 5 bases and the J gene lost 8 bases, with 15 bases spanning the gap. The CDR3 protein is CASSRRVHGEAFF. DNA for the CDR3: TGTGCCAGCAGTCGCAGGGTTCACGGGGAAGCTTTCTTT.

This clonotype came up many times. The chain joins TRBV3-1 to TRBJ2-1; 8 bases align to TRBD1. CDR3 length equals 14 residues. The germline gives CDR1 LGHDT, CDR2 YNNKEL (reference sequence). V shed 6 bases and J 3 bases; nucleotides not matched to a gene: 4. CDR3 loop: CASSRQGNYNEQFF. CDR3 bases: TGTGCCAGCAGTCGACAGGGGAACTACAATGAGCAGTTCTTC.

Ten or more counts support this clonotype. In DNA form, the CDR3 reads TGCAGTGCTAGAGAGGGCTCGGCCACTGAAGCTTTCTTT. This sequence encodes CSAREGSATEAFF. The chain joins TRBV20-1 to TRBJ1-1, with unresolved D. Germline V gene sequence: CDR1 DFQATT, CDR2 SNEGSKA (reference sequence). V gave up 0 bases and J gave up 4 bases, with 9 bases separating them. This CDR3 has 13 residues.

Many counts were recorded for this clonotype. J is TRBJ2-3 and V is TRBV29-1; D uncertain. Germline CDR1 SQVTM, CDR2 ANQGSEA. Trimming left V 2 bases short and J 2 bases short, with 8 bases between. This CDR3 comprises 13 residues. The CDR3 region is CSVEKRPTDTQYF. Here the CDR3 DNA reads TGCAGCGTTGAAAAAAGACCCACAGATACGCAGTATTTT.

The CDR3 sequence is CASTPGGRGQNDTQYF. CDR3 DNA sequence: TGTGCCAGCACCCCTGGAGGCAGGGGGCAAAATGATACGCAGTATTTT. The rearrangement links TRBV28 to TRBJ2-3, with 8 bases identical to TRBD1. The J segment lost 6 bases and the V segment lost 7 bases, leaving 15 bases of the junction unmatched. This CDR3 has 16 residues. The germline V gene has CDR1 MDHEN and CDR2 SYDVKM.

This clonotype was seen more than once but under ten times. The gene calls are TRBV20-1 and TRBJ1-5, with TRBD1 matching 9 bases. Germline lookup yields CDR1 DFQATT and CDR2 SNEGSKA (reference sequence). This CDR3 spans 13 amino acids. V dropped 0 bases and J dropped 7; count of bases not matched to a gene: 1. The CDR3 coding sequence is TGCAGTGCTAGAGAGACAGGGGGGCAGCCCCAGCATTTT. Its translation: CSARETGGQPQHF.

The table lists this clonotype with many counts. The junction shows a germline mismatch at one end, possibly a read error. The genes are TRBV10-2 and TRBJ2-1; D is undetermined. Germline V gene lookup returns CDR1 WSHSY and CDR2 SAAADI. CDR3 length equals 14 residues. Here the CDR3 reads CASNLVSSHNEQFF. The CDR3 nucleotides read TGCGCCAGTAATCTAGTATCCTCCCACAATGAGCAGTTCTTC.

The chain is built from TRBV20-1 and TRBJ2-3; 11 bases fit TRBD2. The CDR3 totals 14 residues. In germline, CDR1 is DFQATT, CDR2 SNEGSKA (reference sequence). V gave up 5 bases and J gave up 7 bases; unmatched junction bases: 8. This CDR3 reads CSAVTSGMFNTQYF. The CDR3 DNA reads TGCAGTGCTGTGACTAGCGGGATGTTCAATACGCAGTATTTT.

This clonotype has a count of ten or more. The chain uses TRBV9 and TRBJ2-5, with D tentatively TRBD1 (6 bases). Germline values: CDR1 SGDLS, CDR2 YYNGEE. The CDR3 length is 17 residues. V was cut by 4 bases and J by 0 bases, with 19 bases left in between. As DNA, the CDR3 is TGTGCCAGCAGCCTCAGGGGATCAGGGGAGTACCAAGAGACCCAGTACTTC. Protein product: CASSLRGSGEYQETQYF. The variable domain in full, completed from reference TRBV9 and TRBJ2-5, reads DSGVTQTPKHLITATGQRVTLRCSPRSGDLSVYWYQQSLDQGLQFLIQYYNGEERAKGNILERFSAQQFPDLHSELNLSSLELGDSALYFCASSLRGSGEYQETQYFGPGTRLLVL.

This clonotype has a count of ten or more. In DNA form, the CDR3 reads TGTGCCATTCTGCAGGGGCACTCTGGGGCCAACGTCCTGACTTTC. Its protein product is CAILQGHSGANVLTF. The rearrangement joins TRBV27 to TRBJ2-6; weak D call: TRBD1 (6 bases). V lost 10 bases and J 0 bases, leaving 13 bases between the germline ends. Germline loops: CDR1 MNHEY, CDR2 SMNVEV (reference sequence). There are 15 residues in the CDR3.

This clonotype has ten or more counts. This sequence joins TRBV13 and TRBJ2-2; the D gene is possibly TRBD2 (6 bases). Germline V lookup: CDR1 PRHDT, CDR2 FYEKMQ (reference sequence). V was cut by 0 bases and J by 5 bases, with 10 bases left in between. The CDR3 extends over 15 amino acids. The CDR3 region is CASSLGREPTGELFF. Written as DNA, the CDR3 is TGTGCCAGCAGCTTAGGACGGGAGCCGACCGGGGAGCTGTTTTTT.

This clonotype has ten or more counts. This chain uses TRBV7-8 with TRBJ2-7, with 11 bases that match TRBD2. This CDR3 contains 15 residues. Germline CDR1 reads SGHVS; CDR2 reads FQNEAQ. After removal of 5 bases from V and 1 base from J, the junction contained 4 bases not matched to a gene. CDR3 coding DNA: TGTGCCAGCAGCCATAGCGGGAGGGAATCCTACGAGCAGTACTTC. This codes for CASSHSGRESYEQYF.

This clonotype was recorded at least ten times. The chain combines TRBV20-1 with TRBJ2-3, with 7 bases identical to TRBD1. V gave up 4 bases and J gave up 2 bases; unmatched junction bases: 6. The CDR3 sequence is 14 residues long. In germline, CDR1 is DFQATT, CDR2 SNEGSKA (reference sequence). CDR3 DNA sequence: TGCAGTGCTATACAGGGGCCCCCCACAGATACGCAGTATTTT. This gives the protein CSAIQGPPTDTQYF.

Only a few counts were recorded for this clonotype. The rearrangement links TRBV29-1 to TRBJ2-6, with D hard to call. Germline assignment: CDR1 SQVTM and CDR2 ANQGSEA. V dropped 5 bases and J dropped 0 bases, with 14 bases sitting between them. This CDR3 has 16 residues. CDR3 in DNA: TGCAGCGTTCGAAGCCGCGGCGTCTCTGGGGCCAACGTCCTGACTTTC. Its translation is CSVRSRGVSGANVLTF.

This clonotype was detected many times. V usage is TRBV20-1 and J usage is TRBJ2-7, with 10 bases that match TRBD1. CDR1 DFQATT and CDR2 SNEGSKA come from the germline V gene (reference sequence). The J segment lost 6 bases and the V segment lost 2 bases, leaving 10 bases of the junction unmatched. The CDR3 loop spans 15 amino acids. The CDR3 DNA sequence: TGCAGTGCTAGAAAATCGGACAGGGGGACCGCCGAGCAGTACTTC. Translated: CSARKSDRGTAEQYF.

This clonotype was detected only a few times. This chain uses TRBV20-1 with TRBJ2-6; no firm D call. Trimming took off 7 bases at V and 11 bases at J, with 15 bases between the two ends. The germline CDR1 and CDR2 sequences are DFQATT and SNEGSKA (reference sequence). This CDR3 contains 12 residues. CDR3 amino acids: CSGTANRDVLTF. As DNA, the CDR3 is TGCAGTGGAACAGCCAACCGGGACGTCCTGACTTTC.